This T cell receptor (beta chain) was captured in a study of beta chain features in type 1 diabetes. Points from the study as a whole: Across all four CD4+ subsets, people with type 1 diabetes showed modestly shorter TCRB CDR3s.

A few counts support this clone. No antigen is known for it. What was sequenced were expressed TCRB transcripts, since all of the isolated RNA had been reverse transcribed. Sequencing used immunoSEQ multiplex PCR; TCRdb keeps in-frame clones, though not all of them. The sample records 150,000 to 200,000 clones, roughly 8% being singletons. Germline loops: CDR1 LNHDA, CDR2 SQIVND (reference sequence). With 4 bases removed from V and 3 bases from J, the gap between germline ends came to 12 bases. This CDR3 is built from 14 residues. The TCR was taken from a man aged 18 to 30 with type 1 diabetes. The chain combines TRBV19 with TRBJ2-5; D not certain. The material sequenced was central memory CD4+ T cells from blood. CDR3 sequence (DNA): TGTGCCAGTAGTACACAGCCATACGAAGAGACCCAGTACTTC. It encodes CASSTQPYEETQYF.